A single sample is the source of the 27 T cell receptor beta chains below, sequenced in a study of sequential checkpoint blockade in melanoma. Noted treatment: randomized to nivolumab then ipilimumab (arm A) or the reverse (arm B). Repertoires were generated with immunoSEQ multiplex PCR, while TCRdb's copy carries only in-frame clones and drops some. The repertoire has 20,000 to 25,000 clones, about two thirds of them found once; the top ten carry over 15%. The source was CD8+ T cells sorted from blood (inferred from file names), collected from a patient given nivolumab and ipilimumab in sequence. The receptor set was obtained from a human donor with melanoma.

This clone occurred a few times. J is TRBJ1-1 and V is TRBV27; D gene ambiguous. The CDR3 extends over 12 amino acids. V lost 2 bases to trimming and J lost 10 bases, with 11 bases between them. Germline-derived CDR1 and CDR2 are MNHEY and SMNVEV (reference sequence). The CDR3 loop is CASSLLGGRAFF. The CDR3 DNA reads TGTGCCAGCAGTTTACTTGGAGGCCGAGCTTTCTTT.

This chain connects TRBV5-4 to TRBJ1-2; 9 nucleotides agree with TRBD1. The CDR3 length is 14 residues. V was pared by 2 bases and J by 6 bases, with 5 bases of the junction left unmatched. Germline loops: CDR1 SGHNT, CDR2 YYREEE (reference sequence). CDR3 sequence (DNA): TGTGCCAGCAGCTTATCACAGGGGGCGGATGGCTACACCTTC. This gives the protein CASSLSQGADGYTF.

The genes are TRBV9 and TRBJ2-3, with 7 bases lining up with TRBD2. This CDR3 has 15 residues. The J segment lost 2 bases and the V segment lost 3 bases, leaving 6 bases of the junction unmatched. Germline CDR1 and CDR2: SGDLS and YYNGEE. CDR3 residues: CASSGRRDYTDTQYF. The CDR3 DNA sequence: TGTGCCAGCAGCGGACGTCGGGACTACACAGATACGCAGTATTTT.

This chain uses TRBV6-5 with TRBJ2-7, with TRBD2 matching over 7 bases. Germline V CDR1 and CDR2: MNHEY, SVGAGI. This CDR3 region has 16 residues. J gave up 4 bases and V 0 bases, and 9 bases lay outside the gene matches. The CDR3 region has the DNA TGTGCCAGCAGTTACTCAGTGCTAGCGGCTTTGTACGAGCAGTACTTC. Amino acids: CASSYSVLAALYEQYF.

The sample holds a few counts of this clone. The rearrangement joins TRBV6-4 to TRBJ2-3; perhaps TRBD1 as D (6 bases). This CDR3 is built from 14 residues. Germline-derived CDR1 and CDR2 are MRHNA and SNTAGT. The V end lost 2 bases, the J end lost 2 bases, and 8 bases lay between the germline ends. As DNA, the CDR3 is TGTGCCAGCAGTGACGGGGGCCCCACAGATACGCAGTATTTT. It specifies CASSDGGPTDTQYF.

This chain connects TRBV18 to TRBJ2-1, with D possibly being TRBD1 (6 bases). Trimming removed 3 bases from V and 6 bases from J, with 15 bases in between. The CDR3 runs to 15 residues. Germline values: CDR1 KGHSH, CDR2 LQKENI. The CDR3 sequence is CASSPEQGMVNEQFF. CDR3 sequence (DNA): TGTGCCAGCTCACCGGAGCAGGGGATGGTCAATGAGCAGTTCTTC.

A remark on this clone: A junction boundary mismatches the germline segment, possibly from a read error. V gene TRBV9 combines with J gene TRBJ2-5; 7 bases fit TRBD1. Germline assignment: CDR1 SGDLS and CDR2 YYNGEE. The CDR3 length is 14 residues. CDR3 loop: CASSGWDSQGTQYF. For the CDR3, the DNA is TGTGCCAGCAGCGGATGGGACAGTCAAGGGACCCAGTACTTC.

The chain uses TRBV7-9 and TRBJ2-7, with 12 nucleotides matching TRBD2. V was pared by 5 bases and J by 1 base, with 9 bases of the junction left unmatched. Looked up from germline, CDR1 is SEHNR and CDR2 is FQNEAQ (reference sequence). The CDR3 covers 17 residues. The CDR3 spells CASSGLAGGPVSYEQYF. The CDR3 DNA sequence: TGTGCCAGCAGCGGCCTAGCGGGGGGGCCTGTTTCCTACGAGCAGTACTTC.

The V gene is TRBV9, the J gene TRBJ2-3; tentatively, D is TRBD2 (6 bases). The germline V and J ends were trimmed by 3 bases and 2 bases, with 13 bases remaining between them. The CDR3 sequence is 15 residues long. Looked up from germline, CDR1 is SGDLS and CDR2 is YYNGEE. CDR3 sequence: CASSEAGRHTDTQYF. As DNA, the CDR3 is TGTGCCAGCAGCGAGGCGGGACGGCACACAGATACGCAGTATTTT. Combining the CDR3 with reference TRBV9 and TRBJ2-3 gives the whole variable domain DSGVTQTPKHLITATGQRVTLRCSPRSGDLSVYWYQQSLDQGLQFLIQYYNGEERAKGNILERFSAQQFPDLHSELNLSSLELGDSALYFCASSEAGRHTDTQYFGPGTRLTVL.

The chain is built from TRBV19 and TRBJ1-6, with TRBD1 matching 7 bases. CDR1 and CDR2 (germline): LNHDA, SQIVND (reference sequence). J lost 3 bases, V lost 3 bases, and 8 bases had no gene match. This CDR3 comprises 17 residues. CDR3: CASSIGDSRGYNSPLHF. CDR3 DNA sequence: TGTGCCAGTAGTATCGGGGACAGTAGGGGCTATAATTCACCCCTCCACTTT.

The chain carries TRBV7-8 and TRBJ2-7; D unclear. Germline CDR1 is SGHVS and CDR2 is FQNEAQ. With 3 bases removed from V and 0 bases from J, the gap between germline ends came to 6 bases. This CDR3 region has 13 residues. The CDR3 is CASSFLSSYEQYF. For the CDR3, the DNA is TGTGCCAGCAGCTTCCTCTCCTCCTACGAGCAGTACTTC. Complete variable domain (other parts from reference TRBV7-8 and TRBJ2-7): GAGVSQSPRYKVAKRGQDVALRCDPISGHVSLFWYQQALGQGPEFLTYFQNEAQLDKSGLPSDRFFAERPEGSVSTLKIQRTQQEDSAVYLCASSFLSSYEQYFGPGTRLTVT.

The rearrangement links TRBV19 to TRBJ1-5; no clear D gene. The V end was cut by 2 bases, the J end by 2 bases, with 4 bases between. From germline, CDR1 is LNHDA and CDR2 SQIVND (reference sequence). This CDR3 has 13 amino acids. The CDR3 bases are TGTGCCAGTAGTATAAGCGGCAATCAGCCCCAGCATTTT. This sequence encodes CASSISGNQPQHF.

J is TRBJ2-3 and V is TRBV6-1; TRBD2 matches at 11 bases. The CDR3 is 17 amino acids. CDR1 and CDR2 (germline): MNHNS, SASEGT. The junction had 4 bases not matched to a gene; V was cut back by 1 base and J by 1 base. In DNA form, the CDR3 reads TGTGCCAGCAGTGAAGTAGCGGGGGGGCCGGGCACAGATACGCAGTATTTT. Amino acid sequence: CASSEVAGGPGTDTQYF.

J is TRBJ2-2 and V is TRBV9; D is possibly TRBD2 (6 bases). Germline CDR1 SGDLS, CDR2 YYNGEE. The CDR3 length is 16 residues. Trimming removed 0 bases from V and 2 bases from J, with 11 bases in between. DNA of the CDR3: TGTGCCAGCAGCGTAGGTGGGGGGTTTAACACCGGGGAGCTGTTTTTT. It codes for CASSVGGGFNTGELFF.

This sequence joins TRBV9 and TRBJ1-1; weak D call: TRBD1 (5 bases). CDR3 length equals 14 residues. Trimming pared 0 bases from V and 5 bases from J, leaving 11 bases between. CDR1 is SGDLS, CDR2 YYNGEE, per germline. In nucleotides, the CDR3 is TGTGCCAGCAGCGTAGTAGGGGCGCGGACTGAAGCTTTCTTT. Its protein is CASSVVGARTEAFF.

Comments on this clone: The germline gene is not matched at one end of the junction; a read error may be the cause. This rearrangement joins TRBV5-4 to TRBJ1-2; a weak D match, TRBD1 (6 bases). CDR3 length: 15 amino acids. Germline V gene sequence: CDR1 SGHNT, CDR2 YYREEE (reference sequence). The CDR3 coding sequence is TGTGCCAGCAACTTGTGGGGGGGGCCGGACTATGGCTACACCTTC. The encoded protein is CASNLWGGPDYGYTF. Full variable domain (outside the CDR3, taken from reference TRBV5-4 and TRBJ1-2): ETGVTQSPTHLIKTRGQQVTLRCSSQSGHNTVSWYQQALGQGPQFIFQYYREEENGRGNFPPRFSGLQFPNYSSELNVNALELDDSALYLCASNLWGGPDYGYTFGSGTRLTVV.

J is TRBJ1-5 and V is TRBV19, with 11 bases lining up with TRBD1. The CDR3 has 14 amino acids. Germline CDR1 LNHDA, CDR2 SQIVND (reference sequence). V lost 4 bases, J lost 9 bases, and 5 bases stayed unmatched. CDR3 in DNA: TGTGCCAGTAGTACGGACAGGGGGCACCGGCCCCAGCATTTT. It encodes CASSTDRGHRPQHF.

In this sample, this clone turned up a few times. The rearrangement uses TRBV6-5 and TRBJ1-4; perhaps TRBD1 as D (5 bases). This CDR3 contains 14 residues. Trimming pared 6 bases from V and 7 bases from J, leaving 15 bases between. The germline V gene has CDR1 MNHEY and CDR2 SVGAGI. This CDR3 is CASRSREGLEKLFF. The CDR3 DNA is TGTGCCAGCAGATCCCGGGAGGGGCTTGAAAAACTGTTTTTT.

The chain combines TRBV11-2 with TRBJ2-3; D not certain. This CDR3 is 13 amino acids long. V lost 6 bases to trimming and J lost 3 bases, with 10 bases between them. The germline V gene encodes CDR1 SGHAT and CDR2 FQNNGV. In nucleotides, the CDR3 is TGTGCCAGCAGGGAGCAAGTAACAGATACGCAGTATTTT. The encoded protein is CASREQVTDTQYF.

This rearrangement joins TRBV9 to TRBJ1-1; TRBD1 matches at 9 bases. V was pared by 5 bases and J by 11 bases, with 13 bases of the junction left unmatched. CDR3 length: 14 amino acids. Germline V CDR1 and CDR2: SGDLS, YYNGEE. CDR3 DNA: TGTGCCAGCAGGGGACAGGGTGGAGGGGCTAGGGCTTTCTTT. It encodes CASRGQGGGARAFF.

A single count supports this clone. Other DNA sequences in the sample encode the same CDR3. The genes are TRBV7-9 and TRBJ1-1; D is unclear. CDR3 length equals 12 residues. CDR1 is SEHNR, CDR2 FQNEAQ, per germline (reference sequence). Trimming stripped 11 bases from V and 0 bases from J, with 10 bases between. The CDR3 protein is CAARGLNTEAFF. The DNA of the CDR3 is TGTGCCGCACGAGGGTTGAACACTGAAGCTTTCTTT.

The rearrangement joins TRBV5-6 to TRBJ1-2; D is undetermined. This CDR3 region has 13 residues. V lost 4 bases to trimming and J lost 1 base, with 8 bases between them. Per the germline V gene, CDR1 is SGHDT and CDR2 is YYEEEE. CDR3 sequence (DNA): TGTGCCAGCAGCGTGGACGGTAACTATGGCTACACCTTC. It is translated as CASSVDGNYGYTF.

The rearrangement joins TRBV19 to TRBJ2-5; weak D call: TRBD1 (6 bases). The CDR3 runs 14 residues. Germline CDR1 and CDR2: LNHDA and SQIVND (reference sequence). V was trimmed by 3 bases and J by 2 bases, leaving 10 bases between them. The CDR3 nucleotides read TGTGCCAGTAGTATTGCTGGACAGCAAGAGACCCAGTACTTC. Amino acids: CASSIAGQQETQYF.

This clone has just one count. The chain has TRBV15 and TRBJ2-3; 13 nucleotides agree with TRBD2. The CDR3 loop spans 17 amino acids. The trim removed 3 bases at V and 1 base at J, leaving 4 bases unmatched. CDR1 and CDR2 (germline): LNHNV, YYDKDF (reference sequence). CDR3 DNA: TGTGCCACCAGCAGCAAGACTAGCGGGGGGCGCACAGATACGCAGTATTTT. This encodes CATSSKTSGGRTDTQYF.

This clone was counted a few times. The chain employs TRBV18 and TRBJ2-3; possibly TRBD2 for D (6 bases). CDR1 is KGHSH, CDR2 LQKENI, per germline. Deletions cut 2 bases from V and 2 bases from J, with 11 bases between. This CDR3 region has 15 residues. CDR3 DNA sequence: TGTGCCAGCTCACCAGGGCTAGCGAACACAGATACGCAGTATTTT. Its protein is CASSPGLANTDTQYF.

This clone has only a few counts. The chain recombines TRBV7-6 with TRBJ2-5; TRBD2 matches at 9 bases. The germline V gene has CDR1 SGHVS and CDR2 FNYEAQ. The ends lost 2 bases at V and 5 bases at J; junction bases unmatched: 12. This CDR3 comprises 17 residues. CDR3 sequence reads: CASSLTYGGGATETQYF. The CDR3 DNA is TGTGCCAGCAGCTTAACATACGGCGGGGGGGCCACGGAGACCCAGTACTTC.

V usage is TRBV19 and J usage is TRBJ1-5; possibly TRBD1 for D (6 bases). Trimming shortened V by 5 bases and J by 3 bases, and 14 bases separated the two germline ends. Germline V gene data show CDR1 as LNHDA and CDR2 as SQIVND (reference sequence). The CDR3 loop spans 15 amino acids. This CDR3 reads CASSPHRAINQPQHF. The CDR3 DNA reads TGTGCCAGTAGTCCTCACAGGGCGATCAATCAGCCCCAGCATTTT.